A single sample is the source of the 12 T cell receptor beta chains below, sequenced in a study of cytomegalovirus exposure and HLA in healthy donors (dated by TCRdb to about 2017). The library was built by means of the immunoSEQ multiplex PCR assay. The table comes from immuneACCESS by way of TCRdb, which keeps in-frame sequences with V and J called. Part of the clones is missing from these tables; in studies checked, under half for an unresolved V gene and the rest for unknown reasons. The table for this sample lists roughly 130,000 clones; about 90% of them were counted only once. The top ten hold roughly 1.4% of the sample. The sequencing sample was made of PBMCs. Receptor source: a man in his thirties or forties in good health and CMV-seronegative.

V and J are TRBV2 and TRBJ2-5, with a possible D match to TRBD2 (5 bases). Trimming took 7 bases from V and 1 from J, leaving 16 bases between them. CDR3 length: 15 amino acids. Germline V CDR1 and CDR2: SNHLY, FYNNEI. CDR3 bases: TGTGCCAGCATCCCGTTTCTAGCAGCCCAAGAGACCCAGTACTTC. This encodes CASIPFLAAQETQYF.

The chain carries TRBV7-2 and TRBJ2-7; TRBD2 might be the D (5 bases). Germline-derived CDR1 and CDR2 are SGHTA and FQGNSA. The CDR3 extends over 15 amino acids. With 5 bases removed from V and 0 bases from J, the gap between germline ends came to 14 bases. CDR3 residues: CASSERTLSSYEQYF. CDR3 nucleotide sequence: TGTGCCAGCAGCGAGCGGACTCTCAGCTCCTACGAGCAGTACTTC. The complete variable domain, with remaining parts taken from reference TRBV7-2 and TRBJ2-7, reads GAGVSQSPSNKVTEKGKDVELRCDPISGHTALYWYRQSLGQGLEFLIYFQGNSAPDKSGLPSDRFSAERTGGSVSTLTIQRTQQEDSAVYLCASSERTLSSYEQYFGPGTRLTVT.

The chain combines TRBV7-2 with TRBJ2-1; tentative D call: TRBD2 (5 bases). The V end lost 1 base, the J end lost 2 bases, and 6 bases lay between the germline ends. The CDR3 loop spans 14 amino acids. Per germline, CDR1 SGHTA and CDR2 FQGNSA. CDR3 in amino acids: CASSLGTPYNEQFF. The CDR3, as DNA: TGTGCCAGCAGCTTAGGGACTCCCTACAATGAGCAGTTCTTC.

V gene TRBV5-1 combines with J gene TRBJ2-5; D possibly corresponds to TRBD2 (5 bases). There are 12 residues in the CDR3. Germline V gives CDR1 SGHRS, CDR2 YFSETQ. The V end lost 1 base, the J end lost 7 bases, and 8 bases lay between the germline ends. In nucleotides, the CDR3 is TGCGCCAGCAGCTTGTTGGCGGGGACCCAGTACTTC. Translated, it gives CASSLLAGTQYF.

The chain combines TRBV9 with TRBJ2-1, with D perhaps TRBD1 (6 bases). The germline V and J ends were trimmed by 4 bases and 10 bases, with 21 bases remaining between them. The germline CDR1 and CDR2 sequences are SGDLS and YYNGEE. CDR3 length: 15 amino acids. In DNA form, the CDR3 reads TGTGCCAGCAGCAGAATGGGGGCTACCCCCACGGAGCAGTTCTTC. As protein: CASSRMGATPTEQFF. The full variable domain, with the rest looked up from reference TRBV9 and TRBJ2-1, is DSGVTQTPKHLITATGQRVTLRCSPRSGDLSVYWYQQSLDQGLQFLIQYYNGEERAKGNILERFSAQQFPDLHSELNLSSLELGDSALYFCASSRMGATPTEQFFGPGTRLTVL.

V gene TRBV18 combines with J gene TRBJ1-4, with unresolved D. Trimming removed 3 bases at V and 1 base at J, with 9 bases between. CDR3 length: 15 residues. CDR1 is KGHSH and CDR2 is LQKENI in the germline V gene. CDR3 protein: CASSPTYQTNEKLFF. The CDR3 nucleotides read TGTGCCAGCTCACCCACCTATCAAACTAATGAAAAACTGTTTTTT.

The rearrangement uses TRBV2 and TRBJ2-5; 7 bases align to TRBD2. V lost 8 bases to trimming and J lost 3 bases; unmatched junction nucleotides: 3. The CDR3 covers 12 residues. Germline V CDR1 and CDR2: SNHLY, FYNNEI. DNA of the CDR3: TGTGCCAGCGGTGCGGGAGAAGAGACCCAGTACTTC. This gives the protein CASGAGEETQYF.

The sample holds a few counts of this clone. This chain connects TRBV1 to TRBJ2-7; the D call in the table, TRBD1, was not verified against the DNA. TRBV1 is a pseudogene segment. This CDR3 is 14 amino acids long. CDR3 residues: CTSSPKDRPYEQYF. As DNA, the CDR3 is TGCACCAGCAGCCCAAAAGACAGGCCCTACGAGCAGTACTTC.

Comments on this clone: This sample includes further DNA sequences coding for the same CDR3. V usage is TRBV7-6 and J usage is TRBJ1-5, with D possibly TRBD1 on 5 matching bases. CDR3 length: 13 residues. V was cut by 0 bases and J by 5 bases, with 5 bases left in between. Germline V gene sequence: CDR1 SGHVS, CDR2 FNYEAQ. The CDR3 DNA sequence: TGTGCCAGCAGCTTAGCAGGGGATCAGCCCCAGCATTTT. Translation gives CASSLAGDQPQHF.

The chain has TRBV18 and TRBJ2-4; TRBD2 aligns across 9 bases. Trimming removed 3 bases from V and 3 bases from J; junction bases left unmatched: 6. CDR3 length equals 16 residues. Germline loops: CDR1 KGHSH, CDR2 LQKENI. CDR3 in DNA: TGTGCCAGCTCACCGCCTAGCGGGAACTACAAAAACATTCAGTACTTC. Protein: CASSPPSGNYKNIQYF.

This chain connects TRBV6-5 to TRBJ2-7; 9 nucleotides align to TRBD1. This CDR3 spans 16 amino acids. CDR1 is MNHEY and CDR2 is SVGAGI in the germline V gene. The ends lost 4 bases at V and 0 bases at J; junction bases unmatched: 7. CDR3 region: CASSSLGTGISYEQYF. As DNA, the CDR3 is TGTGCCAGCAGTTCCCTGGGGACAGGGATCTCCTACGAGCAGTACTTC.

This sequence joins TRBV7-2 and TRBJ2-5; D gene unclear. Germline lookup yields CDR1 SGHTA and CDR2 FQGNSA. The CDR3 runs to 14 residues. Trimming removed 1 base at V and 2 bases at J, with 8 bases between. CDR3 in DNA: TGTGCCAGCAGCTTAGTAGTGACTCAAGAGACCCAGTACTTC. This sequence encodes CASSLVVTQETQYF.